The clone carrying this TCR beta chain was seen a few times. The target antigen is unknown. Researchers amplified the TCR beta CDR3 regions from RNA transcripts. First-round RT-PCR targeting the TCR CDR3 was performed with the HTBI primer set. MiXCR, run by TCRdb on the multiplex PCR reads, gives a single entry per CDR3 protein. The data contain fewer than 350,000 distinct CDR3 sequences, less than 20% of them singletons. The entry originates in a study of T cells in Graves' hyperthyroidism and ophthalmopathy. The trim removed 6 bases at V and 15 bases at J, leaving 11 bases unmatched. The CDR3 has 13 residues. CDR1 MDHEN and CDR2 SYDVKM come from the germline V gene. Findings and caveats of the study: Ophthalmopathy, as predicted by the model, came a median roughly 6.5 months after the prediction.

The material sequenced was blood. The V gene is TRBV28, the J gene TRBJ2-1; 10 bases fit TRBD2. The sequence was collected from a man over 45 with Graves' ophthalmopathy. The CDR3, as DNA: TGTGCCAGCAGGGAGCGGGAGGGTCGTCGGGGGTTCTTC. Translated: CASREREGRRGFF.